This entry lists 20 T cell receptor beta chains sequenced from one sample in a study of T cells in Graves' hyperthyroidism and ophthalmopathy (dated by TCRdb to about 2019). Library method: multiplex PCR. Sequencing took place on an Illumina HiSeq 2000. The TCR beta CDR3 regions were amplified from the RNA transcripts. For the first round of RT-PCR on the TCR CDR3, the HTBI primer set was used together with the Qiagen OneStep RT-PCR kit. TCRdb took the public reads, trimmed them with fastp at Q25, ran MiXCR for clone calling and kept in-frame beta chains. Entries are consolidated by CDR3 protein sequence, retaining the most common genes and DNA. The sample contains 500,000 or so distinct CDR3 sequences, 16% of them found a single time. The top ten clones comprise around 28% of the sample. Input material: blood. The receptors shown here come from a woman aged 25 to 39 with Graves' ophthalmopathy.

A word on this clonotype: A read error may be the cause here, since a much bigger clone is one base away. CDR3 in amino acids: CASSPSGRGSDAQYF. CDR3 bases: TGTGCCAGCAGCCCTAGCGGGAGGGGCTCAGATGCGCAGTATTTT. The gene calls are TRBV5-5 and TRBJ2-3; 12 nucleotides line up with TRBD2. The CDR3 sequence is 15 residues long. Germline CDR1 is SGHKS and CDR2 is YYEKEE (reference sequence).

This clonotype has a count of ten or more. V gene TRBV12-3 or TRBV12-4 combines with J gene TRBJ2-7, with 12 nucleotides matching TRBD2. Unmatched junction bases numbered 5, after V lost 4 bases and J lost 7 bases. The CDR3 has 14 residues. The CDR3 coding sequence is TGTGCCAGCAGTTCTAGCGGGAGGGCGCGGGAGCAGTACTTC. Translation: CASSSSGRAREQYF.

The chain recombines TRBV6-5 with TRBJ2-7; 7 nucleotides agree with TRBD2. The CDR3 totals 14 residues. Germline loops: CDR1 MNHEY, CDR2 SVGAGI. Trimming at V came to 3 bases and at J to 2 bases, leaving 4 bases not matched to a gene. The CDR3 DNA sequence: TGTGCCAGCAGTTATAGGGAGGGCCCCTACGAGCAGTACTTC. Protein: CASSYREGPYEQYF.

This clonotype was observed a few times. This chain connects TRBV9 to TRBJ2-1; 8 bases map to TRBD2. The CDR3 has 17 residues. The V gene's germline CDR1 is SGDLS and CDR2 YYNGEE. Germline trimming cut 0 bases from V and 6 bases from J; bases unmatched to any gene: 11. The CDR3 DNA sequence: TGTGCCAGCAGCGTAGCCCGGTTAGGACGGGAGGGCAATGAGCAGTTCTTC. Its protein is CASSVARLGREGNEQFF.

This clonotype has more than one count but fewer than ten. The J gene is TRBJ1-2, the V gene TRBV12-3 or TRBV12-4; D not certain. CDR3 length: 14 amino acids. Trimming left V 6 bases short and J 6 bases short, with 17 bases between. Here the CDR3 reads CASRNAPGMDGYTF. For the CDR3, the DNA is TGTGCCAGCAGAAACGCCCCGGGGATGGATGGCTACACCTTC.

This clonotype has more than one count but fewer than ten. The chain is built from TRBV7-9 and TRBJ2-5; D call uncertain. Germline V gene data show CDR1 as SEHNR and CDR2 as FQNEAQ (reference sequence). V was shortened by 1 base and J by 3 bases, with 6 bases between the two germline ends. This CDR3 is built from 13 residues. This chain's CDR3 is CASSLGQEETQYF. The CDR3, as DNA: TGTGCCAGCAGCTTAGGGCAGGAAGAGACCCAGTACTTC.

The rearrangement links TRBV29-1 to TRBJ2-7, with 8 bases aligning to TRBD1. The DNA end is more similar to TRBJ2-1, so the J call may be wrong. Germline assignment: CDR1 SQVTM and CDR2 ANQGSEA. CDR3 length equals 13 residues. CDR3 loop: CSVAYRGSYEQFF. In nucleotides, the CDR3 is TGCAGCGTCGCATACAGGGGGTCCTACGAGCAGTTCTTC.

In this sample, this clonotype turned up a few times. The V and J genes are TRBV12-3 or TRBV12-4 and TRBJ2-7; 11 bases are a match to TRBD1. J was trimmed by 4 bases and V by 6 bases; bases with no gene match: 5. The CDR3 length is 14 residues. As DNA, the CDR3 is TGTGCCAGCAGCCGGACAGGGGGCGCATACGAGCAGTACTTC. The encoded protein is CASSRTGGAYEQYF.

For the CDR3, the DNA is TGTGCCAGTAGTATAGATTGGGCAGACGAACGACGGCCCCAGCATTTT. Translating it yields CASSIDWADERRPQHF. The genes are TRBV19 and TRBJ1-5; D uncertain. The CDR3 has 16 residues. Germline V gives CDR1 LNHDA, CDR2 SQIVND (reference sequence). The V end was cut by 0 bases, the J end by 9 bases, with 18 bases between.

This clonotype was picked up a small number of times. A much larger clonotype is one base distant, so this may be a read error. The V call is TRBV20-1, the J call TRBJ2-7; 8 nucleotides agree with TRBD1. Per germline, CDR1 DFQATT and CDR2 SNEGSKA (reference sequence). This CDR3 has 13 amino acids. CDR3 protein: CNAEDREEDEQYF. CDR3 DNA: TGCAATGCTGAGGACAGGGAGGAGGACGAGCAGTACTTC.

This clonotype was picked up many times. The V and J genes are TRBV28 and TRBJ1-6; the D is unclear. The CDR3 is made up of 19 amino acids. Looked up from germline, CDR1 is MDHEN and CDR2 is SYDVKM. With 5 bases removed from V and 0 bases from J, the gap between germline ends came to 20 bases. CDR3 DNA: TGTGCCAGCAGTACCCGAATTGTCGGGTCGAGCTCCTATAATTCACCCCTCCACTTT. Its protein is CASSTRIVGSSSYNSPLHF. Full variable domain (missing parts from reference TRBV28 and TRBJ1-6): DVKVTQSSRYLVKRTGEKVFLECVQDMDHENMFWYRQDPGLGLRLIYFSYDVKMKEKGDIPEGYSVSREKKERFSLILESASTNQTSMYLCASSTRIVGSSSYNSPLHFGNGTRLTVT.

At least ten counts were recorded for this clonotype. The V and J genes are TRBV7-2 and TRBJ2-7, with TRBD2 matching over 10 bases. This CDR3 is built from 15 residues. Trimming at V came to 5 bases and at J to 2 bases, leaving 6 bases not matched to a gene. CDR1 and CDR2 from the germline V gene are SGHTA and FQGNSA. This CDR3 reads CASSALAGVAYEQYF. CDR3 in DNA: TGTGCCAGCAGCGCCCTAGCGGGAGTTGCCTACGAGCAGTACTTC. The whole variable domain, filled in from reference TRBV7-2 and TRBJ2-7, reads GAGVSQSPSNKVTEKGKDVELRCDPISGHTALYWYRQSLGQGLEFLIYFQGNSAPDKSGLPSDRFSAERTGGSVSTLTIQRTQQEDSAVYLCASSALAGVAYEQYFGPGTRLTVT.

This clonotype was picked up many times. CDR3 coding DNA: TGTGCCAGCCGGGCGGGACTAGCGGACCAAGAGACCCAGTACTTC. As protein: CASRAGLADQETQYF. The chain uses TRBV2 and TRBJ2-5; TRBD2 agrees at 11 bases. V gave up 8 bases and J gave up 0 bases; unmatched junction bases: 5. The CDR3 sequence is 15 residues long. Per the germline V gene, CDR1 is SNHLY and CDR2 is FYNNEI.

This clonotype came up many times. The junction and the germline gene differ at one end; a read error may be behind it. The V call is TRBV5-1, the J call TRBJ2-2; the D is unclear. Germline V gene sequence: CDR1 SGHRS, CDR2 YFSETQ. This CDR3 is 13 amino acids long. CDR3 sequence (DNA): TGTGCCAGCAGCCGAGGAGACACCGGGGAGCTGTTTTTT. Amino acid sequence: CASSRGDTGELFF.

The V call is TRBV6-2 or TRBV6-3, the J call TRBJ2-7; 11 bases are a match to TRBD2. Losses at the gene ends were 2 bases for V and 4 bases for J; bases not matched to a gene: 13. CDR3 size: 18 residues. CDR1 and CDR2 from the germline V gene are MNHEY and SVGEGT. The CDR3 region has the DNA TGTGCCAGCAGTTACCTGAATCTAGCGGGAGGAGCCTCATACGAGCAGTACTTC. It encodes CASSYLNLAGGASYEQYF.

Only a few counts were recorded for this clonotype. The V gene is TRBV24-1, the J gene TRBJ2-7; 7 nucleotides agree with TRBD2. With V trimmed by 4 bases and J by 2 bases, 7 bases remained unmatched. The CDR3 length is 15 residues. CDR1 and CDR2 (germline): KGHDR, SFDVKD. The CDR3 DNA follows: TGTGCCACCAGTGACAGGGCTAGCGGCACCTACGAGCAGTACTTC. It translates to CATSDRASGTYEQYF.

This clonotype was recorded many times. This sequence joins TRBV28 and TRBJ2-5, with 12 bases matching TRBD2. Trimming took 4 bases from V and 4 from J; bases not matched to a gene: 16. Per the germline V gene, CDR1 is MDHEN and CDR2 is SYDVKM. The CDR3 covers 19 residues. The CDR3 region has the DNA TGTGCCAGCAGTTCCTCTCCGGCTAGCGGGAGGGGTAACGTAGAGACCCAGTACTTC. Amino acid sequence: CASSSSPASGRGNVETQYF.

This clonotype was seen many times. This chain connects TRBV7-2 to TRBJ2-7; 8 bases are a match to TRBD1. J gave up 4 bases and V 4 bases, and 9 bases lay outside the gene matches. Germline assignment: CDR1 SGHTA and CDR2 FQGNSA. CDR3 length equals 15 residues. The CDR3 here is CASSSTGQGVYEQYF. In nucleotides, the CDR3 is TGTGCCAGCAGCTCGACCGGACAGGGTGTATACGAGCAGTACTTC.

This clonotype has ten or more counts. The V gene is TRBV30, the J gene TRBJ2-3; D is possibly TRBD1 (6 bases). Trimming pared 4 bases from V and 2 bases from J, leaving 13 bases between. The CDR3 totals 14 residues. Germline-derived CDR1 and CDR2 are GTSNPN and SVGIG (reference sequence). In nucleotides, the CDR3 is TGTGCCTGGAAGGTATGGGGGCCCACAGATACGCAGTATTTT. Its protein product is CAWKVWGPTDTQYF.

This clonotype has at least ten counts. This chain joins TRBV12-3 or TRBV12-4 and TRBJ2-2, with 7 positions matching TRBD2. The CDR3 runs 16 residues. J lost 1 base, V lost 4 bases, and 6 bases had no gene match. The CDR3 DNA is TGTGCCAGCAGTTCCCGACTAGCCGAGAACACCGGGGAGCTGTTTTTT. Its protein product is CASSSRLAENTGELFF.